Below, one T cell receptor beta chain is given with its context. Its antigen is not identified. This record comes from a study of T-cell reconstitution after alpha-beta-depleted transplantation in children. Notes on the study in general: At the one-year point after transplant, T-cell counts and TCRbeta diversity were found to come mostly from T cells that had been newly produced.

Germline assignment: CDR1 LGHDT and CDR2 YNNKEL (reference sequence). The trim removed 4 bases at V and 7 bases at J, leaving 1 base unmatched. The CDR3 consists of 12 residues. For TCRbeta, the library was prepared with unique molecular identifiers. One entry per CDR3 protein results from TCRdb running MiXCR on the PCR reads. The sample lists more than 400,000 distinct CDR3 sequences; over 40% were seen once. The rearrangement links TRBV3-1 to TRBJ1-2; 9 bases are shared with TRBD1. This receptor was identified in a girl aged 2-9 years with aplastic anemia, due to receive a stem cell transplant. Sequencing used PBMCs, obtained before TCRalphabeta/CD19-depleted stem cell transplant. The CDR3 DNA is TGTGCCAGCAGCCTACAGGGGGCTGGCTACACCTTC. It translates to CASSLQGAGYTF.